This T cell receptor (beta chain) appears in the sequencing data of a study of T cells in localized non-small cell lung cancer. J was trimmed by 2 bases and V by 2 bases; bases with no gene match: 2. CDR3 size: 15 residues. Study-wide results and caveats: Adjacent lung held a median roughly 54 of the top 100 tumor clones. Measurement of T cell clonality placed uninvolved adjacent lung highest, above the level in tumor. Longer overall survival accompanied higher blood T cell density.

Concerning this clone: Its antigen remains unidentified.

The assay was immunoSEQ multiplex PCR, and TCRdb's table has in-frame clones only and misses some. The sample comprises 30,000 to 45,000 clones, 81% of which are singletons, and roughly 7.3% rests with the top ten. This clonotype originated in a male donor at least 60 years old with stage II lung adenocarcinoma. J is TRBJ2-1 and V is TRBV5-3; 9 bases are a match to TRBD1. TRBV5-3 is marked as an open reading frame, function uncertain. The sample in question was peripheral blood mononuclear cells, obtained before any cancer treatment. The CDR3 bases are TGTGCCAGAAGCTTCGGACAGGGGACCTACAATGAGCAGTTCTTC. This sequence encodes CARSFGQGTYNEQFF.